The text below deals with one T cell receptor beta chain. Its antigen is unknown. The data were obtained in a study of T cell responses to AZD1222 COVID-19 vaccine. The data were produced by immunoSEQ multiplex PCR, yet TCRdb's version contains in-frame clones alone and is incomplete. The repertoire consists of under 95,000 clones, with approximately 88% occurring once and the leading ten covering roughly 11%. Notes on the study in general: The study found vaccine-associated CD4 TCRs spanning spike, dominant at 160-218 and 743-854. Donors in the cohort were predominantly white British and more often female, and clonal diversity was possibly underestimated. At study baseline, merely more than 5 AZD1222 recipients were seropositive. With two AZD1222 doses given, Spike-specific TCR breadth and depth both rose.

The specimen was peripheral blood, collected 28 days after the second AZD1222 dose. The receptor was derived from an adult who received the AZD1222 COVID-19 vaccine.

CDR3 region: CASSLYEQETQYF. The DNA of the CDR3 is TGTGCCAGCAGCTTATACGAACAAGAGACCCAGTACTTC. V is TRBV5-4 and J is TRBJ2-5; D unresolved. V was pared by 2 bases and J by 2 bases, with 7 bases between. The CDR3 length is 13 residues. Germline V gene sequence: CDR1 SGHNT, CDR2 YYREEE (reference sequence).